One and the same sample provided the 16 T cell receptor beta chains below, sequenced in a study of shared clonotypes between healthy human individuals (dated by TCRdb to the early 2020s). Library generation was performed with the immunoSEQ multiplex PCR assay. TCRdb retrieved this table from immuneACCESS and kept in-frame rearrangements only. Not all clones are present; in checked studies, unresolved V genes account for under half, and no reason is known for the remainder. For this sample the table gives 2 million to 2.5 million clones, of which approximately 94% were detected only once. Of the sample, approximately 0.13% falls within the top ten clones. The sequencing input was naive CD4+ T cells sorted from blood. What this sample's cell subset or site label stands for: CD45RA+ positively selected. Receptors were obtained from a man between 18 and 35 years old in good health.

V gene TRBV19 combines with J gene TRBJ2-5; D is uncertain. The length of the CDR3 is 15 residues. Trimming pared 1 base from V and 5 bases from J, leaving 14 bases between. From germline, CDR1 is LNHDA and CDR2 SQIVND (reference sequence). The CDR3 DNA is TGTGCCAGTAGTATAGGTGGCCGACCACGGGAGACCCAGTACTTC. Residues: CASSIGGRPRETQYF.

This chain connects TRBV2 to TRBJ2-7; TRBD2 is a possible D gene (6 bases). This CDR3 spans 14 amino acids. CDR1 and CDR2 from the germline V gene are SNHLY and FYNNEI. Trimming removed 7 bases from V and 0 bases from J, with 13 bases in between. The CDR3, as DNA: TGTGCCAGCAACCTAGCGCGGGGCTCCTACGAGCAGTACTTC. It yields the protein CASNLARGSYEQYF.

CDR3 in amino acids: CASSKPDPRQGASYEQYF. CDR3 DNA sequence: TGTGCCAGCAGCAAACCCGATCCCCGACAGGGGGCCTCCTACGAGCAGTACTTC. The rearrangement uses TRBV21-1 and TRBJ2-7; the table's D call TRBD1 went unverified against the DNA. TRBV21-1 is termed a pseudogene. This CDR3 region has 18 residues.

This chain joins TRBV27 and TRBJ1-6; D gene ambiguous. This CDR3 contains 15 residues. The germline V gene has CDR1 MNHEY and CDR2 SMNVEV (reference sequence). The V gene lost 2 bases and the J gene lost 8 bases, with 13 bases spanning the gap. CDR3 sequence (DNA): TGTGCCAGCAGTTTACGGCAGAAAATAGATTCACCCCTCCACTTT. Translating gives CASSLRQKIDSPLHF.

This chain joins TRBV5-4 and TRBJ2-5; the D gene could be TRBD1 or TRBD2 (5 bases each). This CDR3 has 14 amino acids. V was shortened by 6 bases and J by 1 base, with 13 bases between the two germline ends. Germline CDR1 SGHNT, CDR2 YYREEE (reference sequence). The CDR3 region has the DNA TGTGCCAGCACCTCCCCGGGACGCCAAGAGACCCAGTACTTC. As protein: CASTSPGRQETQYF.

The chain uses TRBV6-5 and TRBJ2-1, with D tentatively TRBD2 (6 bases). The CDR3 totals 12 residues. Looked up from germline, CDR1 is MNHEY and CDR2 is SVGAGI. V dropped 6 bases and J dropped 9 bases, with 12 bases sitting between them. CDR3 in DNA: TGTGCCAGCAGCCGGGGGATGGGTGAGCAGTTCTTC. Protein: CASSRGMGEQFF.

The genes are TRBV19 and TRBJ2-1, with 11 positions matching TRBD2. This CDR3 is 16 amino acids long. The trim removed 8 bases at V and 4 bases at J, leaving 10 bases unmatched. Germline V gene lookup returns CDR1 LNHDA and CDR2 SQIVND (reference sequence). CDR3 in DNA: TGTGCCAGTTCCGGTAGCGGGAGGGCCGTGTACAATGAGCAGTTCTTC. Its translation: CASSGSGRAVYNEQFF.

The chain joins TRBV30 to TRBJ1-6; 7 positions match TRBD1. Germline V gives CDR1 GTSNPN, CDR2 SVGIG (reference sequence). The CDR3 contains 16 residues. With 2 bases clipped from V and 5 bases from J, the junction kept 9 bases outside the gene matches. The CDR3 DNA sequence: TGTGCCTGGAGTCGGGGACAGTACTGGAATAATTCACCCCTCCACTTT. Amino acids: CAWSRGQYWNNSPLHF.

The chain uses TRBV18 and TRBJ2-2; D uncertain. Between the trimmed V and J ends, which lost 1 base and 4 bases, there was a span of 7 bases. CDR1 and CDR2 (germline): KGHSH, LQKENI. The CDR3 has 14 amino acids. CDR3 protein: CASSPRVITGELFF. DNA of the CDR3: TGTGCCAGCTCACCACGAGTTATCACCGGGGAGCTGTTTTTT.

The CDR3 DNA reads as TGTGCCAGCAGCCTGATGGCAAGGGAGCTGTTTTTT. Amino acids: CASSLMARELFF. V is TRBV5-6 and J is TRBJ2-2, with D unresolved. Trimming shortened V by 4 bases and J by 9 bases, and 10 bases separated the two germline ends. The CDR3 loop spans 12 amino acids. Per the germline V gene, CDR1 is SGHDT and CDR2 is YYEEEE. Full variable domain (missing parts from reference TRBV5-6 and TRBJ2-2): DAGVTQSPTHLIKTRGQQVTLRCSPKSGHDTVSWYQQALGQGPQFIFQYYEEEERQRGNFPDRFSGHQFPNYSSELNVNALLLGDSALYLCASSLMARELFFGEGSRLTVL.

The gene calls are TRBV5-4 and TRBJ2-2; the D gene is possibly TRBD1 (5 bases). Between the trimmed V and J ends, which lost 5 bases and 0 bases, there was a span of 17 bases. In germline, CDR1 is SGHNT, CDR2 YYREEE (reference sequence). This CDR3 has 17 amino acids. The CDR3 coding sequence is TGTGCCAGCAGAAAAGAATCAGGGAATTCGAACACCGGGGAGCTGTTTTTT. Its protein is CASRKESGNSNTGELFF.

The rearrangement joins TRBV30 to TRBJ1-4; 12 nucleotides agree with TRBD1. Germline lookup yields CDR1 GTSNPN and CDR2 SVGIG (reference sequence). J gave up 8 bases and V 4 bases, and 8 bases lay outside the gene matches. This CDR3 has 15 amino acids. The CDR3 loop is CAWTNAGTGGEKLFF. CDR3 DNA sequence: TGTGCCTGGACCAACGCCGGGACAGGGGGCGAAAAACTGTTTTTT. The variable domain in full, completed from reference TRBV30 and TRBJ1-4, reads SQTIHQWPATLVQPVGSPLSLECTVEGTSNPNLYWYRQAAGRGLQLLFYSVGIGQISSEVPQNLSASRPQDRQFILSSKKLLLSDSGFYLCAWTNAGTGGEKLFFGSGTQLSVL.

A single count supports this clone. This sequence joins TRBV6-6 and TRBJ2-5; a weak D match, TRBD1 (5 bases). The germline gives CDR1 MNHNY, CDR2 SVGAGI (reference sequence). This CDR3 is built from 11 residues. Trimming removed 6 bases at V and 3 bases at J, with 5 bases between. The CDR3 coding sequence is TGTGCCAGCAGACAGGAAGAGACCCAGTACTTC. It encodes CASRQEETQYF.

The chain links TRBV28 to TRBJ2-7; a possible D gene is TRBD2 (6 bases). The V and J ends lost 8 bases and 1 base respectively, with 18 bases between them. CDR3 size: 15 residues. Germline CDR1 and CDR2: MDHEN and SYDVKM. The CDR3 is CASCGGTAVSYEQYF. The CDR3 DNA follows: TGTGCCAGCTGTGGGGGGACTGCCGTTTCCTACGAGCAGTACTTC.

This chain joins TRBV5-4 and TRBJ1-1; a weak D match, TRBD1 (6 bases). V was trimmed by 3 bases and J by 4 bases, leaving 16 bases between them. The CDR3 has 15 amino acids. The germline CDR1 and CDR2 sequences are SGHNT and YYREEE (reference sequence). CDR3 sequence (DNA): TGTGCCAGCAGCTCCGGGACACAGGTAGGCACTGAAGCTTTCTTT. It is translated as CASSSGTQVGTEAFF.

The chain combines TRBV7-9 with TRBJ2-7, with 8 bases lining up with TRBD1. This CDR3 has 17 amino acids. Germline V gene lookup returns CDR1 SEHNR and CDR2 FQNEAQ (reference sequence). V lost 5 bases to trimming and J lost 2 bases; unmatched junction nucleotides: 14. In DNA, the CDR3 is TGTGCCAGCAGCCTGTATGGGACAGGCTGGCTGACCTACGAGCAGTACTTC. Its translation: CASSLYGTGWLTYEQYF.